These 27 T cell receptor beta chains were all obtained from the same sample, sequenced in a study of T cells in Graves' hyperthyroidism and ophthalmopathy. TCR beta CDR3 regions were amplified from RNA transcripts. The primer set for the first-round RT-PCR of the TCR CDR3 was HTBI. TCRdb reprocessed the multiplex PCR reads via MiXCR and lists one record per CDR3 protein. Of around 400,000 distinct CDR3 sequences listed, approximately 15% are singletons. The source material was blood. These receptors came from a woman aged 18-30 years with Graves' hyperthyroidism that later progressed to Graves' ophthalmopathy.

Concerning this clonotype: This may be a read error, as it is one base from a much larger clone. The CDR3 region is CASSPSATQDTGEPFF. The DNA for the CDR3 is TGCGCCAGCAGTCCAAGCGCAACCCAGGACACCGGGGAGCCGTTTTTT. The V gene is TRBV5-1, the J gene TRBJ2-2, with D perhaps assigned TRBD1 or TRBD2 (5 bases each). Germline CDR1 reads SGHRS; CDR2 reads YFSETQ. The CDR3 is 16 residues long.

This sequence joins TRBV9 and TRBJ2-1, with a weak D call TRBD1 (5 bases). There are 12 residues in the CDR3. The ends were cut back, 3 bases at V and 9 bases at J, with 10 bases in the middle. Germline assignment: CDR1 SGDLS and CDR2 YYNGEE. Written as DNA, the CDR3 is TGTGCCAGCAGCGGGGGCTGGAGTGAGCAGTTCTTC. It translates to CASSGGWSEQFF. Based on the CDR3 plus reference TRBV9 and TRBJ2-1, the full variable domain is DSGVTQTPKHLITATGQRVTLRCSPRSGDLSVYWYQQSLDQGLQFLIQYYNGEERAKGNILERFSAQQFPDLHSELNLSSLELGDSALYFCASSGGWSEQFFGPGTRLTVL.

Only a few counts were recorded for this clonotype. The chain carries TRBV29-1 and TRBJ2-1, with unresolved D. This CDR3 has 13 residues. From germline, CDR1 is SQVTM and CDR2 ANQGSEA. Trimming removed 0 bases from V and 4 bases from J, with 7 bases in between. CDR3 bases: TGCAGCGTTGAAGATGGGGATTACAATGAGCAGTTCTTC. It translates to CSVEDGDYNEQFF.

The chain uses TRBV6-1 and TRBJ1-6, with D perhaps matching TRBD1 (5 bases). This CDR3 has 17 amino acids. Germline V lookup: CDR1 MNHNS, CDR2 SASEGT. Trimming removed 6 bases at V and 4 bases at J, with 19 bases between. CDR3 sequence reads: CASSPRLGTGYNSPLHF. The CDR3 DNA reads as TGTGCCAGCAGCCCTCGACTCGGGACGGGATATAATTCACCCCTCCACTTT.

This clonotype has a single count. The V gene is TRBV5-1, the J gene TRBJ1-3, with D unclear. The V end was cut by 4 bases, the J end by 2 bases, with 13 bases between. Germline V gene data show CDR1 as SGHRS and CDR2 as YFSETQ. The CDR3 length is 15 residues. The CDR3 region is CASSPLTPPGNTIYF. The CDR3 coding sequence is TGCGCCAGCAGCCCCCTAACCCCTCCTGGAAACACCATATATTTT.

In this sample, this clonotype turned up many times. The chain employs TRBV30 and TRBJ1-5, with D hard to call. CDR1 is GTSNPN and CDR2 is SVGIG in the germline V gene (reference sequence). V was pared by 2 bases and J by 6 bases, with 11 bases between. CDR3 length equals 13 residues. The CDR3 is CAWSRGQTQPQHF. CDR3 nucleotides: TGTGCCTGGAGTCGGGGTCAGACTCAGCCCCAGCATTTT. Full variable domain (rest looked up from reference TRBV30 and TRBJ1-5): SQTIHQWPATLVQPVGSPLSLECTVEGTSNPNLYWYRQAAGRGLQLLFYSVGIGQISSEVPQNLSASRPQDRQFILSSKKLLLSDSGFYLCAWSRGQTQPQHFGDGTRLSIL.

At least ten counts were recorded for this clonotype. This sequence joins TRBV20-1 and TRBJ2-1; 13 bases map to TRBD2. The ends lost 6 bases at V and 0 bases at J; junction bases unmatched: 14. The CDR3 spans 19 residues. Germline V gives CDR1 DFQATT, CDR2 SNEGSKA (reference sequence). The CDR3 coding sequence is TGCAGTGCCCCAAGACTAGCGGGAGGCACCCGAAGCTCCTACAATGAGCAGTTCTTC. This gives the protein CSAPRLAGGTRSSYNEQFF.

This clonotype occurred a few times. It may be a read error: a sequence one base away is much more abundant. This rearrangement joins TRBV11-2 to TRBJ2-1; no reliable D call. CDR3 length: 14 amino acids. Germline V gene sequence: CDR1 SGHAT, CDR2 FQNNGV. Trimming stripped 5 bases from V and 6 bases from J, with 14 bases between. Here the CDR3 DNA reads TGTGCCAGCAGCAAACCAAGCAGTAGCAATGAGCAGTTCTTC. This encodes CASSKPSSSNEQFF.

This clonotype was counted many times. The chain carries TRBV2 and TRBJ1-2; tentatively, D is TRBD1 (5 bases). Trimming removed 6 bases at V and 4 bases at J, with 15 bases between. CDR3 length: 14 residues. Germline V gene lookup returns CDR1 SNHLY and CDR2 FYNNEI. CDR3 amino acids: CASSPTRESYGYTF. Here the CDR3 DNA reads TGTGCCAGCAGCCCCACCAGGGAAAGCTATGGCTACACCTTC. The entire variable domain, with the rest obtained from reference TRBV2 and TRBJ1-2, is as follows: EPEVTQTPSHQVTQMGQEVILRCVPISNHLYFYWYRQILGQKVEFLVSFYNNEISEKSEIFDDQFSVERPDGSNFTLKIRSTKLEDSAMYFCASSPTRESYGYTFGSGTRLTVV.

This clonotype was observed a few times. This chain links TRBV20-1 with TRBJ2-1, with TRBD2 identical over 7 bases. The CDR3 runs 16 residues. Germline CDR1 is DFQATT and CDR2 is SNEGSKA (reference sequence). Germline trimming cut 0 bases from V and 0 bases from J; bases unmatched to any gene: 5. The CDR3 region is CSARDSPSGSYNEQFF. CDR3 DNA sequence: TGCAGTGCTAGAGATTCCCCTAGCGGCTCCTACAATGAGCAGTTCTTC.

This clonotype has a count of ten or more. This chain uses TRBV24-1 with TRBJ2-1; D remains ambiguous. The CDR3 is made up of 15 amino acids. Germline-derived CDR1 and CDR2 are KGHDR and SFDVKD. Trimming left V 7 bases short and J 3 bases short, with 15 bases between. For the CDR3, the DNA is TGTGCCACCAGGGCCGGTCAAAAACTCTACAATGAGCAGTTCTTC. Protein: CATRAGQKLYNEQFF.

The sample holds a few counts of this clonotype. The rearrangement uses TRBV5-4 and TRBJ2-2, with D perhaps assigned TRBD1 or TRBD2 (5 bases each). V lost 6 bases and J lost 1, with 16 bases in between. Germline CDR1 is SGHNT and CDR2 is YYREEE (reference sequence). The CDR3 covers 16 residues. The CDR3 DNA is TGTGCCAGCACCGATTGGGGACGGAAGAACACCGGGGAGCTGTTTTTT. It encodes CASTDWGRKNTGELFF.

This clonotype was seen at least ten times. The CDR3 DNA reads TGTGCCAGCAGCCCACGTCAGCGCACAGATACGCAGTATTTT. Amino acid sequence: CASSPRQRTDTQYF. The chain links TRBV13 to TRBJ2-3; D remains unclear. CDR3 size: 14 residues. Trimming took off 5 bases at V and 1 base at J, with 10 bases between the two ends. Germline CDR1 PRHDT, CDR2 FYEKMQ (reference sequence).

This clonotype has a count of ten or more. The rearrangement uses TRBV7-2 and TRBJ2-1, with 12 bases matching TRBD2. Germline CDR1 is SGHTA and CDR2 is FQGNSA. The ends lost 5 bases at V and 6 bases at J; junction bases unmatched: 5. The CDR3 extends over 15 amino acids. CDR3 DNA: TGTGCCAGCAGCCCATCTAGCGGGAGGGTCAATGAGCAGTTCTTC. Protein sequence: CASSPSSGRVNEQFF.

CDR3 loop: CASSQIQGSGNTIYF. CDR3 nucleotides: TGTGCCAGCAGCCAGATACAGGGGAGCGGAAACACCATATATTTT. The chain carries TRBV11-2 and TRBJ1-3, with 7 bases matching TRBD1. Germline V CDR1 and CDR2: SGHAT, FQNNGV. The CDR3 extends over 15 amino acids. Losses at the gene ends were 5 bases for V and 4 bases for J; bases not matched to a gene: 8.

The sample holds many counts of this clonotype. The V and J genes are TRBV9 and TRBJ2-5; D gene unclear. Trimming took off 2 bases at V and 4 bases at J, with 6 bases between the two ends. The CDR3 sequence is 12 residues long. CDR1 is SGDLS, CDR2 YYNGEE, per germline. CDR3 nucleotides: TGTGCCAGCAGCGTCGGGTTAGAGACCCAGTACTTC. Residues: CASSVGLETQYF.

This clonotype was detected many times. The V call is TRBV11-2, the J call TRBJ2-7, with unresolved D. CDR1 and CDR2 from the germline V gene are SGHAT and FQNNGV. The CDR3 length is 12 residues. V shed 1 base and J shed 6 bases, with 7 bases lying between them. This CDR3 reads CASSLAASEQYF. The CDR3 region has the DNA TGTGCCAGCAGCTTAGCGGCTAGCGAGCAGTACTTC.

This clonotype was seen a few times. V gene TRBV27 combines with J gene TRBJ1-2; maybe TRBD1 (6 bases). Germline-derived CDR1 and CDR2 are MNHEY and SMNVEV (reference sequence). Trimming removed 6 bases from V and 4 bases from J, with 12 bases in between. The CDR3 length is 13 residues. CDR3 nucleotides: TGTGCCAGCAGAGGGGGGTCGGGCTATGGCTACACCTTC. It translates to CASRGGSGYGYTF.

This clonotype was detected a few times. The rearrangement joins TRBV6-1 to TRBJ2-3; tentative D call: TRBD1 (6 bases). Trimming removed 8 bases at V and 2 bases at J, with 17 bases between. The CDR3 spans 15 residues. Germline assignment: CDR1 MNHNS and CDR2 SASEGT. CDR3 sequence: CASHPGVKYTDTQYF. CDR3 nucleotide sequence: TGTGCCAGCCATCCAGGGGTTAAATACACAGATACGCAGTATTTT.

Ten or more counts support this clonotype. The genes are TRBV2 and TRBJ2-7; D is possibly TRBD1 (6 bases). The V end was cut by 7 bases, the J end by 5 bases, with 12 bases between. CDR3 length: 12 residues. Germline CDR1 reads SNHLY; CDR2 reads FYNNEI. This chain's CDR3 is CASTDGGHEQYF. For the CDR3, the DNA is TGTGCCAGCACAGATGGGGGCCACGAGCAGTACTTC.

This clonotype has more than one count but fewer than ten. In DNA form, the CDR3 reads TGTGCCAGCAGCTCCTCCGCGGGAGGGGCGGGCTACGAGCAGTACTTC. Translating gives CASSSSAGGAGYEQYF. The chain joins TRBV7-6 to TRBJ2-7; 9 nucleotides align to TRBD2. The CDR3 loop spans 16 amino acids. The ends lost 4 bases at V and 3 bases at J; junction bases unmatched: 10. Germline lookup yields CDR1 SGHVS and CDR2 FNYEAQ.

To note about this clonotype: A much larger clone differs from this one at a single base, so this may be a read error. The V and J genes are TRBV30 and TRBJ1-4; the match to TRBD1 covers 7 bases. The length of the CDR3 is 15 residues. Germline V gene data show CDR1 as GTSNPN and CDR2 as SVGIG (reference sequence). Trimming cost V 2 bases and J 7 bases; bases outside gene matches: 10. The DNA of the CDR3 is TGTGCCTGGAGTTACGCCGGGACAGCTACTGAAAAACTGTTTTTT. Translated, it gives CAWSYAGTATEKLFF.

This clonotype was seen more than once but under ten times. One end of the junction does not line up with germline, which may come from a read error. The chain has TRBV12-3 or TRBV12-4 and TRBJ2-7, with 9 bases aligning to TRBD1. CDR3 length: 17 amino acids. CDR3 DNA sequence: TGTGCCAGCAGTCGCCGCCTCGGGACAGGGCTACCCTATGAGCAGTACTTC. This encodes CASSRRLGTGLPYEQYF.

This chain joins TRBV30 and TRBJ2-7; 7 nucleotides match TRBD2. The CDR3 covers 11 residues. CDR1 and CDR2 (germline): GTSNPN, SVGIG (reference sequence). The V gene end was trimmed by 2 bases and the J gene end by 6 bases; junction bases not matched to a gene: 1. The CDR3, as DNA: TGTGCCTGGAGTCGGACTAGCGAGCAGTACTTC. It encodes CAWSRTSEQYF.

Ten or more counts support this clonotype. This sequence joins TRBV20-1 and TRBJ2-1; 9 positions match TRBD2. V trimming: 3 bases; J trimming: 1 base; junction bases outside the gene matches: 4. Looked up from germline, CDR1 is DFQATT and CDR2 is SNEGSKA (reference sequence). The CDR3 extends over 15 amino acids. The CDR3 DNA sequence: TGCAGTGCTAGGGTTCTAGCGGGATCCTACAATGAGCAGTTCTTC. As protein: CSARVLAGSYNEQFF.

In this sample, this clonotype turned up many times. This chain connects TRBV7-2 to TRBJ2-7; D is unclear. The CDR3 is 12 amino acids. The germline V and J ends were trimmed by 1 base and 3 bases, with 4 bases remaining between them. Looked up from germline, CDR1 is SGHTA and CDR2 is FQGNSA. The CDR3 region has the DNA TGTGCCAGCAGCTTAGACGTCTACGAGCAGTACTTC. Translating gives CASSLDVYEQYF. Supplemented by reference TRBV7-2 and TRBJ2-7, the full variable domain reads GAGVSQSPSNKVTEKGKDVELRCDPISGHTALYWYRQSLGQGLEFLIYFQGNSAPDKSGLPSDRFSAERTGGSVSTLTIQRTQQEDSAVYLCASSLDVYEQYFGPGTRLTVT.

J is TRBJ2-3 and V is TRBV2; maybe TRBD1 (5 bases). The V and J ends lost 0 bases and 6 bases respectively, with 16 bases between them. Per the germline V gene, CDR1 is SNHLY and CDR2 is FYNNEI. The CDR3 covers 16 residues. The DNA for the CDR3 is TGTGCCAGCAGTGAAGCGCTTGGCAGGGCTATTGATACGCAGTATTTT. Its protein is CASSEALGRAIDTQYF.